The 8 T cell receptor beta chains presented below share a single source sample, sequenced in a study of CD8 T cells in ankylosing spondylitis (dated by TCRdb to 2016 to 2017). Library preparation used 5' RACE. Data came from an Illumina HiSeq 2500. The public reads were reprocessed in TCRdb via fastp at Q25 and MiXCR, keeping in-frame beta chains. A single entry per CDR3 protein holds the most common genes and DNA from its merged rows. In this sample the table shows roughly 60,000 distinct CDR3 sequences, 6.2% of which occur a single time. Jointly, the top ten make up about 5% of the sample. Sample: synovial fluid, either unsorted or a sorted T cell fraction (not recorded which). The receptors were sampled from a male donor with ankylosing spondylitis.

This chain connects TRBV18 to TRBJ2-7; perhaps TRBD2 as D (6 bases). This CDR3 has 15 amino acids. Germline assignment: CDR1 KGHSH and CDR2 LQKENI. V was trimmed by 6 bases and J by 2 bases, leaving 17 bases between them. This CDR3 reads CASSLSGRETYEQYF. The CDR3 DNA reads TGTGCCAGCTCGCTCTCGGGACGGGAGACCTACGAGCAGTACTTC.

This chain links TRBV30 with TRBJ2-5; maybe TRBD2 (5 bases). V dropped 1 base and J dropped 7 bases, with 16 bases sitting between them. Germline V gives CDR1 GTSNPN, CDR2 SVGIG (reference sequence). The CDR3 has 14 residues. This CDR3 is CAWSEGAEAGTQYF. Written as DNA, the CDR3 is TGTGCCTGGAGTGAGGGAGCGGAGGCGGGGACCCAGTACTTC.

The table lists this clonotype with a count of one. This CDR3 is CATSETSGEIYNEQFF. The CDR3, as DNA: TGTGCCACCAGCGAGACTAGCGGGGAGATTTACAATGAGCAGTTCTTC. This chain uses TRBV24-1 with TRBJ2-1, with 11 bases fitting TRBD2. V shed 7 bases and J 4 bases; nucleotides not matched to a gene: 8. This CDR3 spans 16 amino acids. Germline CDR1 and CDR2: KGHDR and SFDVKD.

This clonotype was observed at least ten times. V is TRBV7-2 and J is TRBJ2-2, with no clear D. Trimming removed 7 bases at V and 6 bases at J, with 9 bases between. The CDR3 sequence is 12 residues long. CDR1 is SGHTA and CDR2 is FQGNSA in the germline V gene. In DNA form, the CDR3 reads TGTGCCAGCATCGAAAGACCCGGGGAGCTGTTTTTT. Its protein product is CASIERPGELFF.

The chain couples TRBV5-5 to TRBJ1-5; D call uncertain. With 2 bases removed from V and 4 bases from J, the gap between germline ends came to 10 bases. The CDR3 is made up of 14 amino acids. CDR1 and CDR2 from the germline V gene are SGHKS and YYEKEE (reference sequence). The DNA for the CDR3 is TGTGCCAGCAGCTTCCCGTGGGAGAATCAGCCCCAGCATTTT. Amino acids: CASSFPWENQPQHF.

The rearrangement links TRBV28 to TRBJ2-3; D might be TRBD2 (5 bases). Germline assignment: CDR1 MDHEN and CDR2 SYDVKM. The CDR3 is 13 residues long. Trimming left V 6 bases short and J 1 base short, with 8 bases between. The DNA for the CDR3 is TGTGCCAGCAGCGAGGGAGGCACAGATACGCAGTATTTT. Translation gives CASSEGGTDTQYF.

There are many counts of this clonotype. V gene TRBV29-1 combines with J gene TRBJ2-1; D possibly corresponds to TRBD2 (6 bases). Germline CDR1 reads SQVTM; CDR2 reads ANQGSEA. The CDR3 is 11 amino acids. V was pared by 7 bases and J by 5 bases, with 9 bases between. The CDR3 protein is CSGGVNNEQFF. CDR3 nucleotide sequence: TGCAGCGGCGGGGTGAACAATGAGCAGTTCTTC.

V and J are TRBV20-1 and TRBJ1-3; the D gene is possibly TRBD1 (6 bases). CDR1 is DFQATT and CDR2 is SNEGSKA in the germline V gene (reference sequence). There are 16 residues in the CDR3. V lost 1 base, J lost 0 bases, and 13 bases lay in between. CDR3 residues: CSARVTDRFSGNTIYF. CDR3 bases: TGCAGTGCTAGAGTAACAGACAGGTTCTCTGGAAACACCATATATTTT.